This T cell receptor (beta chain) originates from a study of cytomegalovirus exposure and HLA in healthy donors (TCRdb year 2017). About the study as a whole: In an earlier analysis of fewer than 750 of the donors, roughly 300 Gb of sequence data and 117 million unique TCR beta sequences from 180 million or so T cells were reported. An early release that covered about 640 HLA-typed donors contained approximately 300 gigabases of sequencing data and 85 million to 100 million unique TCR sequences. Among the approximately 400 genotyped donors, roughly 80% belonged to the genetic ancestry cluster associated with self-reported Caucasian donors. The study aimed to test whether cataloging public T cell receptors could reveal signatures of past pathogen exposure. The study used immunosequencing to profile the T cell repertoires of more than 650 subjects and linked those repertoires to cytomegalovirus serostatus. Besides the first cohort of 666 subjects, a separate validation cohort made up of around 120 different subjects was used. The study combined high-throughput TCR immunosequencing, statistical association of individual TCRs with disease status, and machine learning to predict cytomegalovirus infection status. In a later analysis, previously published TCR beta repertoires from roughly 710 donors were re-analyzed and high-resolution HLA genotyping was added so that TCR occurrence patterns could be studied. The later analysis used no new phenotypic data to find candidate immune exposures, relying instead on TCR beta sequences and their occurrence across donors. In an earlier analysis of 587 of the donors, high-throughput TCR beta sequencing was used to judge whether each TCR beta V gene segment behaved as functional or pseudogenic. Donor age, sex, ethnicity and CMV serostatus were collected together with the repertoire data. Genome-wide SNP genotypes for about three fifths of the 666 donors were used in a later genetic analysis, which treated that subset as a discovery cohort. All discovery cohort repertoires had been generated using a single sequencing platform. HLA typing included class I and class II loci at four-digit resolution. The number of donors typed differed by locus, with about 629-640 for A, B, C, DRB1 and DQB1, more than 500 for DQA1, 606 for DPA1, and over 400 for DPB1. Four to six DR-DQ haplotypes were handled as single units for association and clustering because linkage in the cohort was strong. Across about 380 genotyped donors of the cohort, an average of about 250,000 unique TCR beta nucleotide sequences per donor were sequenced, and roughly 17% of those sequences were non-productive. Broader findings and caveats from the paper: Immune exposure information for the cohort was limited to CMV serostatus. A further reported finding was that TCR beta sequences accurately predicted the HLA-A and HLA-B alleles for most subjects in the first cohort. The classifier was reported to diagnose cytomegalovirus status with high specificity and sensitivity in both the original cohort and the validation cohort. According to a later analysis, TCR association rates differed among HLA loci, with DRB1 alleles showing the most associated TCRs and HLA-C alleles showing the fewest. A few of the identified cytomegalovirus-associated TCR beta chains were confirmed in vitro to be specific for cytomegalovirus antigens. According to the authors, the approach could potentially be generalized to other disease states and immunological phenotypes. Several of the top co-occurrence clusters appeared to be linked to parvovirus B19, influenza, CMV and Epstein-Barr virus, according to a later analysis. Correlated functional status among segregating V segments might be attributable to linkage disequilibrium, but an unknown experimental factor could not be ruled out. Compared with the 666-donor mean, donors in an Asian-associated ancestry cluster had fewer N-insertions in productive TCRs, according to a later genetic analysis. Compared with equally common non-associated chains, HLA-associated TCR beta chains in a later analysis were more clonally expanded and had lower generation probabilities. Most TCR sequences were observed very rarely across donors, whereas some public TCRs were present in many individuals. In a later analysis, most CMV-associated TCR beta chains were found to appear HLA-restricted, with HLA associations seemingly driven largely by CMV exposure. A later analysis associated 15,000 to 20,000 TCR beta sequences with specific HLA alleles at a false discovery rate of 0.05. Some IMGT-functional V segments, including TRBV6-2 and TRBV6-3, could not be distinguished by the 87-base-pair reads and were therefore excluded. A group of highly shared sequence variants was considered likely to be a technical artifact of the sequencing pipeline. V-gene and J-gene trimming of TCR beta chains was associated with a missense DCLRE1C variant in a later genetic analysis, and the association was replicated in an independent cohort. In an earlier analysis of about 600 of the donors, most TCR beta V segments appeared in productive rearrangements about 87% or about 30% of the time, broadly matching IMGT annotations. Assigning TCR associations to individual alleles was difficult when HLA alleles, especially DR and DQ, strongly co-occurred. This cohort had only TCR beta chains sequenced, and the lack of alpha or paired-chain data limited which features could be detected. Because some donors lacked HLA typing at each locus, the association tests relied only on the typed subset. Because counts were too low, about 18 rarely observed V segments, including chromosome 9 orphons, were excluded from the earlier analysis of 587 of the donors. In the study, about 150 TCR beta chains were listed as associated with cytomegalovirus. Presence/absence analyses assumed roughly uniform sequencing depth across donors, an assumption that may not hold.

To prepare the library, the immunoSEQ multiplex PCR assay was applied. The multiplex PCR relied on a mix of 60 forward primers for TCR Vbeta segments and 13 reverse primers for TCR Jbeta segments. The CDR3 region of rearranged TCR beta genes was amplified from genomic DNA by a multiplex PCR assay. The amplified TCR beta libraries were sequenced on the Illumina HiSeq System as 87-base-pair reads. The published analysis was carried out like this. A later analysis tallied around 82 million unique TCR beta chains across the 640 or so repertoires, and some 12 million of those chains were shared by two or more donors. Raw reads were error-corrected and collapsed into unique sequences by a nearest-neighbor algorithm in which closely related sequences were merged to remove PCR and sequencing errors. Alignment of CDR3 sequences to IMGT reference sequences was used to assign V, D and J gene segments. Each retained sequence needed at least a six-nucleotide match to both a V gene segment and a J gene segment. Rearrangements were called productive when the CDR3 lacked stop codons and stayed in frame with V and J; all others were non-productive. Following IMGT convention, CDR3 was defined as the stretch from the second conserved V-encoded cysteine up to the conserved J-encoded phenylalanine. The earlier analysis of 587 of the donors excluded sequences that lacked an unambiguous match to a single V gene segment. An earlier analysis of several hundred of the donors classified V segments as functional when productive rearrangements were above 56.7% and as segregating when the standard deviation between donors was above 5%. A statistical classification framework was built to diagnose cytomegalovirus status from the catalog of TCR beta chain sequences. A later analysis assigned V and J genes by comparing TCR nucleotide sequences with IMGT/GENE-DB human TR gene sequences. Using the TCRdist pipeline, a later analysis assigned CDR3 sequences along with most-parsimonious VDJ recombination scenarios. In a later analysis, each TCR beta chain was defined by its CDR3 amino acid sequence together with its V-gene family, and reads without a unique V-gene family were excluded. A later analysis removed 600 or so highly shared, low-generation-probability nucleotide sequences to deal with suspected cross-contamination and a sequencing artifact. A later analysis calculated a clonal expansion index for each public chain from normalized within-repertoire ranks of inferred template counts. Generation probabilities in a later analysis came from a VDJ recombination model fitted to out-of-frame rearrangements, and those results were checked against IGoR. A later analysis scored TCR-TCR, TCR-HLA and TCR-CMV co-occurrence with hypergeometric tests, applying a repertoire-size bias correction to TCR pairs. In a later analysis, false discovery rates were estimated by permuting HLA or CMV assignments 20 times. In a later analysis, co-occurring TCRs were grouped using DBSCAN, with TCRdist sequence similarity added in when clustering inside HLA-allele-positive subsets. For co-occurrence clustering, repertoires with fewer than 30,000 or more than 120,000 public chains were excluded, along with 5 or 6 repertoires with anomalous nucleotide sharing. As stored in TCRdb, this immuneACCESS dataset retains in-frame rearrangements with V and J assigned. A fraction of the clones does not appear; measured against another copy, unresolved V genes explain less than half of the discrepancy, and the remainder lacks a known reason. V and J calls and clone size follow that table, whereas D and trimming were derived from the DNA. Here the sample has about 130,000 clones; 80% occur a single time. The ten largest account for around 2.2% of the sample.

The cohort consisted of 666 healthy bone marrow donors. At the time of sampling, every cohort member was nominally healthy, though immune exposures that went unrecorded were likely present. The donor was CMV seronegative and belonged to the group of over 350 seronegative cohort members. Each donor provided a peripheral blood sample, and peripheral blood mononuclear cells were used for TCR beta sequencing. The Qiagen DNeasy Blood Extraction Kit was used to extract genomic DNA from the blood cell samples. CDR1 MDHEN and CDR2 SYDVKM were looked up in the germline V gene. At the junction V is shortened by 7 bases and J by 4 bases, with 19 bases in between. From cysteine to phenylalanine, the CDR3 is 15 amino acids long. Of the read, only the CDR3 DNA is kept; its 45 bases are in frame from base 1. With regard to this clone: This receptor's antigen is unknown. No base quality values were provided; no much bigger clone lies one nucleotide off.

Recombination connected TRBV28 to TRBJ1-2; the D gene is perhaps TRBD1, on 5 matching bases. The material sequenced was PBMCs. This TCR was recovered from a young man in good health and CMV-seronegative. The sequence in DNA is TGTGCCAGCACTACTAACGGGCAGGACATCTATGGCTACACCTTC. Its amino acids are CASTTNGQDIYGYTF.